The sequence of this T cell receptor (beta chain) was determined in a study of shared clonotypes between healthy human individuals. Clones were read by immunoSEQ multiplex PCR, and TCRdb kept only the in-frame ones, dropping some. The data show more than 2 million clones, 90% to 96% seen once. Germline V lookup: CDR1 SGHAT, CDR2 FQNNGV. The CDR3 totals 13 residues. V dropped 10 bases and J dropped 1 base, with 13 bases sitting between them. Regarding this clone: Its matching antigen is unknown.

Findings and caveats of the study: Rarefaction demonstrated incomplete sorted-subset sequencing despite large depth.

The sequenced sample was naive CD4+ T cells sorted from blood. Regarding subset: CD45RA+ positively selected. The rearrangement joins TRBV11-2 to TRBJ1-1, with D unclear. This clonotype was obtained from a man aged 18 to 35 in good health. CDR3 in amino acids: CATQPPENTEAFF. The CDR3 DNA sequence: TGTGCCACCCAGCCCCCGGAGAACACTGAAGCTTTCTTT.